The rows below give T cell receptor beta chains drawn from one sample of a study of shared clonotypes between healthy human individuals. Profiled with immunoSEQ multiplex PCR; TCRdb holds only in-frame clones, not every one. The table includes roughly 500,000 clones, approximately 79% detected once. The sample consisted of PBMCs. Source of these receptors: a woman aged 40 to 50 in good health. Some clones in this sample may be carry-over from other donors' samples. Both conserved end residues are part of each CDR3. The D gene is left open where the match is weak. Clone size is shown for a subset of rows, as once, few, many or a class of expanded clone.

j_call: TRBJ2-5; clone_size: -; cdr3_length: 18; d_call: TRBD2; v_call: TRBV5-1; cdr3_aa: CASSLSLLAGGPRETQYF; cdr3_nt: TGCGCCAGCAGCCTCTCCCTCCTAGCGGGAGGGCCGCGAGAGACCCAGTACTTC
j_call: TRBJ2-1; clone_size: -; cdr3_length: 14; d_call: -; v_call: TRBV4-3; cdr3_aa: CASSQEFGADEQFF; cdr3_nt: TGCGCCAGCAGCCAAGAATTTGGGGCGGATGAGCAGTTCTTC
j_call: TRBJ2-5; clone_size: -; cdr3_length: 14; d_call: -; v_call: TRBV7-2; cdr3_aa: CASSLTAGQETQYF; cdr3_nt: TGTGCCAGCAGCTTAACGGCGGGGCAAGAGACCCAGTACTTC
j_call: TRBJ1-2; clone_size: -; cdr3_length: 14; d_call: -; v_call: TRBV7-9; cdr3_aa: CASSPGHAGYGYTF; cdr3_nt: TGTGCCAGCAGCCCAGGACACGCGGGCTATGGCTACACCTTC
j_call: TRBJ1-4; clone_size: -; cdr3_length: 17; d_call: -; v_call: TRBV18; cdr3_aa: CASSPYGRVRPDEKLFF; cdr3_nt: TGTGCCAGCTCACCCTACGGCAGGGTAAGACCGGATGAAAAACTGTTTTTT
j_call: TRBJ1-3; clone_size: many; cdr3_length: 17; d_call: -; v_call: TRBV11-2; cdr3_aa: CASSLWGESPFGNTIYF; cdr3_nt: TGTGCCAGCAGCTTATGGGGGGAGAGTCCTTTTGGAAACACCATATATTTT
j_call: TRBJ2-5; clone_size: many; cdr3_length: 14; d_call: -; v_call: TRBV5-4; cdr3_aa: CASSLGGVQETQYF; cdr3_nt: TGTGCCAGCAGCTTGGGAGGGGTACAAGAGACCCAGTACTTC
j_call: TRBJ2-3; clone_size: -; cdr3_length: 18; d_call: TRBD2; v_call: TRBV4-3; cdr3_aa: CASSQDATSGLSTDTQYF; cdr3_nt: TGCGCCAGCAGCCAAGATGCGACTAGCGGCCTTAGCACAGATACGCAGTATTTT
j_call: TRBJ2-5; clone_size: -; cdr3_length: 13; d_call: -; v_call: TRBV7-3; cdr3_aa: CASSLSVGETQYF; cdr3_nt: TGTGCCAGCAGCTTATCTGTGGGGGAGACCCAGTACTTC
j_call: TRBJ2-1; clone_size: -; cdr3_length: 16; d_call: TRBD2; v_call: TRBV18; cdr3_aa: CASSPPLAGADNEQFF; cdr3_nt: TGTGCCAGCTCCCCACCCCTAGCGGGGGCCGACAATGAGCAGTTCTTC
j_call: TRBJ1-1; clone_size: -; cdr3_length: 15; d_call: -; v_call: TRBV28; cdr3_aa: CASSLGIEGGAEAFF; cdr3_nt: TGTGCCAGCAGTTTAGGGATTGAGGGGGGGGCTGAAGCTTTCTTT
j_call: TRBJ2-7; clone_size: -; cdr3_length: 14; d_call: -; v_call: TRBV5-6; cdr3_aa: CASSLWQDPYEQYF; cdr3_nt: TGTGCCAGCAGCTTGTGGCAGGACCCCTACGAGCAGTACTTC
j_call: TRBJ2-7; clone_size: -; cdr3_length: 14; d_call: -; v_call: TRBV2; cdr3_aa: CAGGGAGEIYEQYF; cdr3_nt: TGTGCCGGGGGTGGGGCAGGGGAGATCTACGAGCAGTACTTC
j_call: TRBJ1-5; clone_size: -; cdr3_length: 14; d_call: TRBD1; v_call: TRBV28; cdr3_aa: CASSPTGAGQPQHF; cdr3_nt: TGTGCCAGCAGTCCAACAGGGGCCGGTCAGCCCCAGCATTTT
j_call: TRBJ2-1; clone_size: -; cdr3_length: 16; d_call: TRBD2; v_call: TRBV25-1; cdr3_aa: CASSLYGAGVGNEQFF; cdr3_nt: TGTGCCAGTAGTCTTTACGGAGCGGGAGTGGGGAATGAGCAGTTCTTC